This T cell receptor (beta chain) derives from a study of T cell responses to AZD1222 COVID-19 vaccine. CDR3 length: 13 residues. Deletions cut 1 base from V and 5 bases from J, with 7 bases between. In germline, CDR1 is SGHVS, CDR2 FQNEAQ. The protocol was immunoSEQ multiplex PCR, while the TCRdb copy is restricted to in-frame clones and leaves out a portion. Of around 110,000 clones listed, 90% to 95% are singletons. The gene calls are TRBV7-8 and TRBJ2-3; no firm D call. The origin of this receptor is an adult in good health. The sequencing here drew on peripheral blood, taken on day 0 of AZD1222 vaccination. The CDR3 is CASSLVIGDTQYF. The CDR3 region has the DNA TGTGCCAGCAGCTTAGTTATAGGAGATACGCAGTATTTT.